This T cell receptor (beta chain) was identified in a study of T cell therapy after organ transplantation. Turning to the study itself: Up to 6 doses were given at 2-week intervals.

Between the trimmed V and J ends, which lost 5 bases and 2 bases, there was a span of 13 bases. The V gene's germline CDR1 is LGHNA and CDR2 YNFKEQ. The CDR3 extends over 15 amino acids. In the case of this clone: Its target is not known.

Broader study findings: Few nonresponder expansions may reflect low coverage from poor CD8+ yield. Confounding by concurrent antirejection or antiviral medications was not assessed.

Produced via immunoSEQ multiplex PCR; TCRdb's table is partial and in-frame only. The table has about 50,000 clones, approximately 94% seen once; the top ten hold 2.5% to 4%. The rearrangement uses TRBV4-2 and TRBJ2-1, with D possibly TRBD2 on 7 matching bases. This TCR was sampled from a human patient who had received a solid organ transplant and had CMV disease. Sequenced here: CD8+ T cells from blood, sampled before autologous CMV-specific T cell therapy. The CDR3 is CASSTTGGPYNEQFF. The DNA of the CDR3 is TGTGCCAGCAGCACAACGGGGGGCCCCTACAATGAGCAGTTCTTC.